This TCR beta chain was profiled in a study of blood T cells in healthy people across ages. The CDR3 runs to 14 residues. V lost 3 bases and J lost 3, with 15 bases in between. The germline V gene has CDR1 DFQATT and CDR2 SNEGSKA (reference sequence). This clonotype showed up just once. Through a sample-barcoded 5' primer and a J-beta primer mix, a second PCR was run for about 6 to 11 cycles. TCRdb ran MiXCR on the 5' RACE reads and lists one entry per CDR3 protein. There are 1.2 million to 1.5 million distinct CDR3 sequences in the sample; 55% to 75% occur only once, and under 8.5% lies in the top ten.

This clonotype was sampled from a young man in good health. The sequenced sample was blood. The V call is TRBV20-1, the J call TRBJ2-7; a possible D gene is TRBD2 (6 bases). The CDR3 DNA reads as TGCAGTGCTAGTCCGGGACTGGAACGCTACGAGCAGTACTTC. Protein sequence: CSASPGLERYEQYF.